This T cell receptor beta chain was retrieved from a study of CD8 T cells in ankylosing spondylitis. MiXCR, run by TCRdb on the 5' RACE reads, gives a single entry per CDR3 protein. The table has 200,000 to 300,000 distinct CDR3 sequences, 30% to 35% seen once; the top ten hold around 4%. Trimming at V came to 5 bases and at J to 1 base, leaving 7 bases not matched to a gene. CDR1 and CDR2 (germline): DFQATT, SNEGSKA (reference sequence). This CDR3 is built from 14 residues. Material for sequencing was blood, either unsorted or a sorted T cell fraction (not recorded which). The chain links TRBV20-1 to TRBJ2-5, with 7 positions matching TRBD1. The TCR comes from a male donor with ankylosing spondylitis or in good health (not recorded which). CDR3 residues: CSASEGATQETQYF. As DNA, the CDR3 is TGCAGTGCTTCAGAGGGGGCAACCCAAGAGACCCAGTACTTC.